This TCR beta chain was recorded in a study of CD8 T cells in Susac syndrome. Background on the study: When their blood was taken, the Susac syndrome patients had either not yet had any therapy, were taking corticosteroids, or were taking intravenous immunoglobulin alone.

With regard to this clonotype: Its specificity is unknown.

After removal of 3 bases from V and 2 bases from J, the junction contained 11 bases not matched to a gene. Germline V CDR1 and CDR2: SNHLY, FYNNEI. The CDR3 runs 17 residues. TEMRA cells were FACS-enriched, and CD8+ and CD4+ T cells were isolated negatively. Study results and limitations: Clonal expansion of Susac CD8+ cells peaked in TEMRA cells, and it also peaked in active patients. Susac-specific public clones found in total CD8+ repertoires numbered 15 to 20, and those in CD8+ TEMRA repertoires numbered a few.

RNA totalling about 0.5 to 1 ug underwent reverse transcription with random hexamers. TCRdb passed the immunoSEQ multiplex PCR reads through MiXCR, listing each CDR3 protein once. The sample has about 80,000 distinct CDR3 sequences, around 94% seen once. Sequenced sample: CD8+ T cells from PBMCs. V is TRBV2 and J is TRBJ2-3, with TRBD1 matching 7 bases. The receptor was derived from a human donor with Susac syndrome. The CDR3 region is CASSDPAGTEPTDTQYF. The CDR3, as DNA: TGTGCCAGCAGTGATCCCGCCGGGACAGAGCCCACAGATACGCAGTATTTT.